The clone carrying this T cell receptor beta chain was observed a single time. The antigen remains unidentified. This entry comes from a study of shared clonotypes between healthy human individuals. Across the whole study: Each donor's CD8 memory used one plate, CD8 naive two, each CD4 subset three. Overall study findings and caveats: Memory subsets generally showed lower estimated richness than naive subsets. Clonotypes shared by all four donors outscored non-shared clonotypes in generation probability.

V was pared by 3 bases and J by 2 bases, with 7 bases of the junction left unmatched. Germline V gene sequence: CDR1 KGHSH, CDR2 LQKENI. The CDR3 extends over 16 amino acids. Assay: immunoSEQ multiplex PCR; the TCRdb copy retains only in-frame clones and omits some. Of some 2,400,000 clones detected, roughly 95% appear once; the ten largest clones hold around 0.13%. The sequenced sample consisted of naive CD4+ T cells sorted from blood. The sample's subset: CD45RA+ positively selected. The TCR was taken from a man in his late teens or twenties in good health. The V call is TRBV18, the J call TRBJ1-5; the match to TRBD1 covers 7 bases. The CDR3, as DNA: TGTGCCAGCTCACCTGTAAATGACAGGGGCAATCAGCCCCAGCATTTT. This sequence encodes CASSPVNDRGNQPQHF. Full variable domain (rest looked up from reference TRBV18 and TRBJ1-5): NAGVMQNPRHLVRRRGQEARLRCSPMKGHSHVYWYRQLPEEGLKFMVYLQKENIIDESGMPKERFSAEFPKEGPSILRIQQVVRGDSAAYFCASSPVNDRGNQPQHFGDGTRLSIL.